These T cell receptor beta chains were read from a single sample in a study of shared clonotypes between healthy human individuals. Generated by immunoSEQ multiplex PCR, the TCRdb table keeps only in-frame clones and is missing some. The repertoire consists of over 400,000 clones, with 70% to 80% occurring once and the leading ten covering more than 10%. The specimen was PBMCs. Receptor source: a middle-aged woman in good health. Some clones in this sample may be carry-over from other donors' samples. CDR3s include the opening cysteine and the closing phenylalanine or tryptophan. D genes are given only for firm matches. Part of the rows lack a size; the others show once, few, many or a class for expanded clones.

TRBV27	-	-	TRBJ2-2	TGTGCCAGCAGTTCGTCGTACTCGAGCGGGGAGCTGTTTTTT	CASSSSYSSGELFF
TRBV5-1	TRBD2	-	TRBJ2-1	TGCGCCAGCAGCTTGGCAAGCGGGAGACCCCGCAATGAGCAGTTCTTC	CASSLASGRPRNEQFF
TRBV4-1	TRBD2	-	TRBJ2-7	TGCGCCAGCAGCCTGCAGGGAGGGGATCCCTACGAGCAGTACTTC	CASSLQGGDPYEQYF
TRBV15	TRBD2	-	TRBJ2-1	TGTGCCACCAGCACTAGGACTAGCGGGAGCAATGAGCAGTTCTTC	CATSTRTSGSNEQFF
TRBV11-2	-	-	TRBJ2-3	TGTGCCAGCAGCTTGGGGGGAGATACGCAGTATTTT	CASSLGGDTQYF
TRBV2	-	-	TRBJ1-4	TGTGCCAGCAGTGAGGGCCAGCCTGAAAAACTGTTTTTT	CASSEGQPEKLFF
TRBV28	-	-	TRBJ1-1	TGTGCCAGCAGCAGACCCACAGGGAGAACTGAAGCTTTCTTT	CASSRPTGRTEAFF
TRBV6-1	-	-	TRBJ1-6	TGTGCCAGCAGTGAATATAATTCACCCCTCCACTTT	CASSEYNSPLHF
TRBV2	TRBD2	-	TRBJ2-2	TGTGCCAGCAGTACCCCAGGGAGCGGGGACACCGGGGAGCTGTTTTTT	CASSTPGSGDTGELFF
TRBV4-2	TRBD2	-	TRBJ2-3	TGTGCCAGCAGCCAAGGGATAGCGGGAGGGCTCTCCACAGATACGCAGTATTTT	CASSQGIAGGLSTDTQYF
TRBV6-1	TRBD2	many	TRBJ2-4	TGTGCCAGCAGTGAACTCATTTCAAGGCTAGCGGGAGGGGGGGCCAAAAACATTCAGTACTTC	CASSELISRLAGGGAKNIQYF
TRBV5-4	-	-	TRBJ2-1	TGTGCCAGCAGCAAGATCGGTGGAGGGGGCAATGAGCAGTTCTTC	CASSKIGGGGNEQFF
TRBV5-4	-	few	TRBJ2-2	TGTGCCAGCAGCTCGGGGAAGGCCCTTAACACCGGGGAGCTGTTTTTT	CASSSGKALNTGELFF
TRBV28	-	-	TRBJ1-1	TGTGCCAGCAGTTTATTCGGGGGGGGACTTTTGAGCACTGAAGCTTTCTTT	CASSLFGGGLLSTEAFF
TRBV6-5	-	-	TRBJ2-7	TGTGCCAGCAGTCCTCAGGCCTGGGGCTACGAGCAGTACTTC	CASSPQAWGYEQYF
TRBV5-1	-	once	TRBJ2-1	TGCGCCAGCAGCTTGGTCGGGATCAGCTCCTACAATGAGCAGTTCTTC	CASSLVGISSYNEQFF
TRBV9	-	many	TRBJ1-4	TGTGCCAGCAGCGTAGAAGTTGGAGGGGATCTGTTTTTT	CASSVEVGGDLFF
TRBV11-2	TRBD2	-	TRBJ2-1	TGTGCCAGCAGTTCTACGACTAGCGGGATGAATGAGCAGTTCTTC	CASSSTTSGMNEQFF
TRBV10-2	-	few	TRBJ2-5	TGCGCCAGCAGGAAAGGCGGAGAGACCCAGTACTTC	CASRKGGETQYF
TRBV2	TRBD2	-	TRBJ2-1	TGTGCCAGCAGTGGACCAGCGGGAGGGCAGGATGAGCAGTTCTTC	CASSGPAGGQDEQFF
TRBV5-4	-	-	TRBJ2-5	TGTGCCAGCAGCTTGGCGGGGGTCGGCGAGACCCAGTACTTC	CASSLAGVGETQYF
TRBV5-4	-	-	TRBJ1-4	TGTGCCAGCAGCTTGGCCTCGGGTGCAACTAATGAAAAACTGTTTTTT	CASSLASGATNEKLFF
TRBV7-9	-	-	TRBJ2-5	TGTGCCAGCAGCTTAGGACAGATCTCCAGGGAGACCCAGTACTTC	CASSLGQISRETQYF
TRBV15	-	few	TRBJ1-1	TGTGCCACCAGCAGTCGACGGTTGAACACTGAAGCTTTCTTT	CATSSRRLNTEAFF
TRBV28	TRBD2	-	TRBJ2-1	TGTGCCAGCAGTTTAGGACCGGGGTACAGGCGGGAGGGGGACAATGAGCAGTTCTTC	CASSLGPGYRREGDNEQFF
TRBV25-1	TRBD1	once	TRBJ2-7	TGTGCCAGCAGCGAGTGGGACAGGGCCGGCGAGCAGTACTTC	CASSEWDRAGEQYF
TRBV5-1	-	-	TRBJ2-6	TGCGCCAGCAGCTCCCAGCAACCAGGGGCCAACGTCCTGACTTTC	CASSSQQPGANVLTF
TRBV27	-	-	TRBJ1-5	TGTGCCAGCAGTTTACGTGAGGGCAATCAGCCCCAGCATTTT	CASSLREGNQPQHF
TRBV2	TRBD1	-	TRBJ2-5	TGTGCCAGCAGTTATCAGGGGGCCCAAGAGACCCAGTACTTC	CASSYQGAQETQYF
TRBV6-1	-	-	TRBJ2-3	TGTGCCAGCAGTGGGGTAAGCCGTAGCACAGATACGCAGTATTTT	CASSGVSRSTDTQYF
TRBV5-8	TRBD2	-	TRBJ2-3	TGTGCCAGCAGCATGACTAGCGTAAGCACAGATACGCAGTATTTT	CASSMTSVSTDTQYF
TRBV7-3	-	-	TRBJ2-1	TGTGCCAGCAGCCCCGGACAGCACAATGAGCAGTTCTTC	CASSPGQHNEQFF
TRBV10-3	-	-	TRBJ2-6	TGTGCCATCAGTGAAGGCTCTGGGGCCAACGTCCTGACTTTC	CAISEGSGANVLTF
TRBV19	TRBD2	-	TRBJ2-7	TGTGCCAGTAGCCTAACTAGCGACCTCGAGCAGTACTTC	CASSLTSDLEQYF
TRBV5-6	-	-	TRBJ1-3	TGTGCCAGCAGCTTCAGGGCTGGAAACACCATATATTTT	CASSFRAGNTIYF
TRBV7-2	-	-	TRBJ2-5	TGTGCCAGCAGCCCGACAGTTCAAGAGACCCAGTACTTC	CASSPTVQETQYF
TRBV27	TRBD1	-	TRBJ2-7	TGTGCCAGCAGTTTAAAGCTGGGACAGTACTACGAGCAGTACTTC	CASSLKLGQYYEQYF
TRBV6-1	-	-	TRBJ1-5	TGTGCCAGCAGTGAAATCCGGGGGATCGGTCAGCCCCAGCATTTT	CASSEIRGIGQPQHF
TRBV19	-	few	TRBJ2-5	TGTGCCAGTAGTATAGATCACAGCTATCAAGAGACCCAGTACTTC	CASSIDHSYQETQYF
TRBV18	TRBD1	-	TRBJ2-1	TGTGCCAGCTCACCTTCTCAGGGACAGAGGAATGAGCAGTTCTTC	CASSPSQGQRNEQFF
TRBV5-1	-	-	TRBJ2-1	TGCGCCAGCAGCTTGGCGGGGGAGTACAATGAGCAGTTCTTC	CASSLAGEYNEQFF
TRBV5-1	-	-	TRBJ1-2	TGCGCCAGCAGGATAGGCGGTAACTATGGCTACACCTTC	CASRIGGNYGYTF
TRBV9	-	once	TRBJ2-3	TGTGCCAGCAGCGTAGCTGCGGGGGCCGGGACAGATACGCAGTATTTT	CASSVAAGAGTDTQYF
TRBV4-1	-	once	TRBJ2-4	TGCGCCAGCAGCCAATCAGGGGCCAAAAACATTCAGTACTTC	CASSQSGAKNIQYF
TRBV7-2	-	-	TRBJ1-3	TGTGCCAGCAGCAGTTACAGGGCTGGAAACACCATATATTTT	CASSSYRAGNTIYF